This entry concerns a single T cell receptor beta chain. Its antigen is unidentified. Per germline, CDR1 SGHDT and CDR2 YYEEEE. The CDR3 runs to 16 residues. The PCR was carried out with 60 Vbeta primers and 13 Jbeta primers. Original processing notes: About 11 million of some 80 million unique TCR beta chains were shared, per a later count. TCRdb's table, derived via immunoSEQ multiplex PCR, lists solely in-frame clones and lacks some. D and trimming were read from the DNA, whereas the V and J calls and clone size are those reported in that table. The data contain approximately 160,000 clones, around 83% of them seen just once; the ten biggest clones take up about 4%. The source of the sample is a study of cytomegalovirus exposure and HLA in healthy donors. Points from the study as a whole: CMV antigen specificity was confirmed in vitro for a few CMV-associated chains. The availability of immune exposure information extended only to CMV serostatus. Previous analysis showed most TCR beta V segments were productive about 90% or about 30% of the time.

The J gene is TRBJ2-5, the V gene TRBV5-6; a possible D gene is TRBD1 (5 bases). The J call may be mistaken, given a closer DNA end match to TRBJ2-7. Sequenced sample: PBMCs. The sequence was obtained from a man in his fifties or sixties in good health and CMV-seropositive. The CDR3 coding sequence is TGTGCCAGCAGCTTGGGGGTGGCAGGGTATTTCTACGAGCAGTACTTC. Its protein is CASSLGVAGYFYEQYF.